These T cell receptor beta chains were read from a single sample in a study of T cells in Graves' hyperthyroidism and ophthalmopathy. Each CDR3 protein gets one entry after TCRdb re-called the multiplex PCR reads with MiXCR. The sample consists of approximately 600,000 distinct CDR3 sequences, 12% to 15% of them appearing once. The sequencing input was blood. The origin of the receptors is a woman aged 18-35 years with Graves' ophthalmopathy. Both conserved end residues are part of each CDR3. D genes are given only for firm matches. Clone size is not always given. Where it is, it says once, few, many or a class for expanded clones.

V,D,size,J,CDR3,DNA
TRBV20-1,TRBD2,few,TRBJ2-1,CSARVSAGVPSSYNGQFF,TGCAGTGCTAGAGTTTCGGCGGGAGTACCGAGCTCCTACAATGGGCAGTTCTTC
TRBV28,NA,many,TRBJ2-3,CASSYKTAAPVTDTQYF,TGTGCCAGCAGTTACAAGACAGCCGCCCCTGTCACAGATACGCAGTATTTT
TRBV30,NA,many,TRBJ2-7,CAWRDGHSYEQYF,TGTGCCTGGAGGGACGGACACTCCTACGAGCAGTACTTC
TRBV20-1,TRBD2,NA,TRBJ2-1,CSARGSGWRNEQFF,TGCAGTGCTAGAGGTAGCGGGTGGCGAAATGAGCAGTTCTTC
TRBV6-2/TRBV6-3,TRBD2,NA,TRBJ2-1,CASRDPVAGNNEQFF,TGTGCCAGCAGGGACCCCGTAGCGGGAAACAATGAGCAGTTCTTC
TRBV2,NA,few,TRBJ1-6,CASGGKNSPLHF,TGTGCCAGCGGGGGGAAAAATTCACCCCTCCACTTT
TRBV27,NA,many,TRBJ2-5,CASSSINRVQETQYF,TGTGCCAGCAGTTCAATAAACAGGGTCCAAGAGACCCAGTACTTC
TRBV10-3,TRBD2,NA,TRBJ2-1,CAIRGTSGSSYNEQFF,TGTGCCATCAGGGGGACTAGCGGGAGCTCCTACAATGAGCAGTTCTTC
TRBV4-1,NA,many,TRBJ1-2,CASSQVDGDGYTF,TGCGCCAGCAGCCAAGTCGACGGGGATGGCTACACCTTC
TRBV3-1,TRBD2,many,TRBJ2-7,CASSQALAGARYEQYF,TGTGCCAGCAGCCAAGCTCTAGCGGGAGCCAGATACGAGCAGTACTTC
TRBV2,NA,many,TRBJ2-2,CASEVEGDTGELFF,TGTGCCAGCGAAGTGGAGGGGGACACCGGGGAGCTGTTTTTT
TRBV28,NA,many,TRBJ2-3,CASSLWGKPEPDTQYF,TGTGCCAGCAGTTTATGGGGAAAACCGGAGCCAGATACGCAGTATTTT
TRBV29-1,TRBD2,many,TRBJ2-1,CSVGGGGGEYNEQFF,TGCAGCGTTGGGGGGGGGGGAGGAGAATACAATGAGCAGTTCTTC
TRBV7-9,TRBD1,many,TRBJ2-3,CASSVQGVRFVDTQYF,TGTGCCAGCAGCGTACAGGGGGTACGATTTGTGGATACGCAGTATTTT
TRBV20-1,NA,NA,TRBJ2-1,CSAHYNEQFF,TGCAGTGCTCACTACAATGAGCAGTTCTTC
TRBV19,NA,few,TRBJ2-1,CASSIGLAINEQFF,TGTGCCAGTAGTATCGGTCTAGCGATAAATGAGCAGTTCTTC
TRBV7-6,NA,few,TRBJ1-1,CASSFGHSTEAFF,TGTGCCAGCAGCTTCGGGCACAGCACTGAAGCTTTCTTT
TRBV6-5,NA,many,TRBJ1-1,CASSYSPGNTEAFF,TGTGCCAGCAGTTACTCACCGGGGAACACTGAAGCTTTCTTT
TRBV7-2,NA,many,TRBJ2-5,CASSGHMFGKETQYF,TGTGCCAGCAGCGGACATATGTTTGGGAAAGAGACCCAGTACTTC
TRBV5-6,NA,NA,TRBJ2-7,CASSFMAHEQYF,TGTGCCAGCAGCTTCATGGCCCACGAGCAGTACTTC
TRBV2,NA,many,TRBJ2-3,CASSVQIDTQYF,TGTGCCAGCAGTGTCCAGATAGATACGCAGTATTTT
TRBV28,NA,NA,TRBJ2-3,CASSLGHFPDTQYF,TGTGCCAGCAGTTTAGGACATTTTCCAGATACGCAGTATTTT
TRBV5-1,NA,many,TRBJ2-6,CASSLGFSGANVLTF,TGCGCCAGCAGCTTGGGGTTCTCTGGGGCCAACGTCCTGACTTTC
TRBV10-3,TRBD1,few,TRBJ1-4,CAISEGGTGIKKLFF,TGTGCCATCAGTGAAGGGGGGACAGGGATAAAAAAACTGTTTTTT
TRBV7-9,TRBD2,few,TRBJ2-1,CASDKAGGPYEQFF,TGTGCCAGCGACAAGGCGGGAGGGCCATATGAGCAGTTCTTC
TRBV19,NA,few,TRBJ2-1,CASSRPYVSRDNEQFF,TGTGCCAGTAGTAGACCATACGTCTCACGGGACAATGAGCAGTTCTTC
TRBV30,NA,NA,TRBJ1-2,CAWSVTAVHYGYTF,TGTGCCTGGAGTGTAACCGCCGTCCACTACGGCTACACCTTC
TRBV5-6,NA,NA,TRBJ1-4,CASSLPGVGEKLFF,TGTGCCAGCAGCTTACCAGGGGTGGGTGAAAAACTGTTTTTT
TRBV24-1,NA,many,TRBJ2-1,CATSDEVADLYNEQFF,TGTGCCACCAGTGATGAAGTAGCGGATTTATACAATGAGCAGTTCTTC
TRBV27,NA,many,TRBJ1-2,CASSFLGTEGAEGYTF,TGTGCCAGCAGTTTTCTTGGGACCGAAGGGGCAGAAGGCTACACCTTC
TRBV6-6,NA,many,TRBJ1-1,CASSYSSVQGDTEAFF,TGTGCCAGCAGTTACTCGTCCGTACAGGGCGACACTGAAGCTTTCTTT
TRBV20-1,NA,many,TRBJ1-1,CSARTDGEAFF,TGCAGTGCTAGGACCGACGGTGAAGCTTTCTTT
TRBV7-2,TRBD2,few,TRBJ2-2,CASSARRGRAWTGELFF,TGTGCCAGCAGCGCTAGGCGCGGGAGGGCCTGGACCGGGGAGCTGTTTTTT
TRBV7-3,NA,NA,TRBJ2-5,CASSGGPDGETQYF,TGTGCCAGCAGCGGGGGGCCCGACGGAGAGACCCAGTACTTC
TRBV2,NA,many,TRBJ2-7,CASNPERGGTYEQYF,TGTGCCAGCAATCCCGAGCGAGGGGGGACCTACGAGCAGTACTTC
TRBV28,TRBD1,NA,TRBJ2-7,CASSGITGTGGTIPYEQYF,TGTGCCAGCAGTGGCATTACCGGGACAGGGGGCACCATTCCCTACGAGCAGTACTTC
TRBV6-1,NA,many,TRBJ2-2,CASSSRAGELFF,TGTGCCAGCAGTTCCAGGGCCGGGGAGCTGTTTTTT
TRBV11-3,TRBD2,many,TRBJ2-1,CASSSRPGLAGMGEQFF,TGTGCCAGCAGCTCACGACCGGGACTAGCGGGAATGGGTGAGCAGTTCTTC
TRBV30,NA,NA,TRBJ2-3,CAWSGGQGRDTQYF,TGTGCCTGGAGTGGGGGGCAGGGAAGGGATACGCAGTATTTT
TRBV9,TRBD1,many,TRBJ1-2,CASSPRTGRPYGYTF,TGTGCCAGCAGCCCCCGGACAGGGAGACCCTATGGCTACACCTTC
TRBV3-1,TRBD2,many,TRBJ2-5,CASNHRTSGLQETQYF,TGTGCCAGCAATCATAGGACTAGCGGGCTACAAGAGACCCAGTACTTC
TRBV6-1,TRBD2,many,TRBJ2-3,CASASGGDTDTQYF,TGTGCCAGCGCTAGCGGGGGTGACACAGATACGCAGTATTTT
TRBV28,TRBD2,NA,TRBJ2-4,CASSWTSGTKKNIQYF,TGTGCCAGCAGTTGGACTAGCGGGACCAAGAAAAACATTCAGTACTTC
TRBV12-3/TRBV12-4,NA,NA,TRBJ1-2,CASSLGHFYGYTF,TGTGCCAGCAGTTTAGGGCACTTCTATGGCTACACCTTC